Below, 16 T cell receptor beta chains from the same sample are listed, as sequenced in a study of cytomegalovirus exposure and HLA in healthy donors. A multiplex PCR was run with 60 Vbeta primers and 13 Jbeta primers. Clones were read by immunoSEQ multiplex PCR, and TCRdb kept only the in-frame ones, dropping some. The sample contains around 180,000 clones, around 80% of which appear only once. The sample consisted of PBMCs. All receptors come from a woman younger than 35 in good health and CMV-seropositive.

Remarks on this clone: One end of the junction is discordant with germline, which a read error may explain. This sequence joins TRBV15 and TRBJ2-4; D is possibly TRBD2 (5 bases). This CDR3 has 15 residues. CDR1 is LNHNV and CDR2 is YYDKDF in the germline V gene (reference sequence). In nucleotides, the CDR3 is TGTGCCACCAGCAGAGGGCTTCTAGCCAAAAACAGTCAGTACTTC. Protein sequence: CATSRGLLAKNSQYF. Full variable domain (missing parts from reference TRBV15 and TRBJ2-4): DAMVIQNPRYQVTQFGKPVTLSCSQTLNHNVMYWYQQKSSQAPKLLFHYYDKDFNNEADTPDNFQSRRPNTSFCFLDIRSPGLGDTAMYLCATSRGLLAKNSQYFGAGTRLSVL.

The chain uses TRBV29-1 and TRBJ2-5; 9 bases map to TRBD1. This CDR3 has 13 residues. The V and J ends lost 6 bases and 7 bases, in that order; junction bases with no gene match: 9. Germline V gene lookup returns CDR1 SQVTM and CDR2 ANQGSEA. The CDR3 DNA sequence: TGCAGCGTCCCGGGACAGGGCTGGGCGACCCAGTACTTC. This sequence encodes CSVPGQGWATQYF.

The CDR3 region has the DNA TGTGCCAGCAGCTTAGGGGTTTGGAGGGCTCGCGAAAAACTGTTTTTT. It yields the protein CASSLGVWRAREKLFF. The chain uses TRBV7-2 and TRBJ1-4; unclear D gene. This CDR3 is built from 16 residues. From germline, CDR1 is SGHTA and CDR2 FQGNSA. The germline V and J ends were trimmed by 1 base and 8 bases, with 17 bases remaining between them.

This sequence joins TRBV5-1 and TRBJ1-4, with D unclear. The CDR3 is made up of 15 amino acids. The germline CDR1 and CDR2 sequences are SGHRS and YFSETQ. V lost 0 bases, J lost 8 bases, and 14 bases lay in between. The CDR3 sequence: CASSLVPGGGEKLFF. CDR3 in DNA: TGCGCCAGCAGCTTGGTCCCGGGTGGAGGGGAAAAACTGTTTTTT. The whole variable domain, filled in from reference TRBV5-1 and TRBJ1-4, reads KAGVTQTPRYLIKTRGQQVTLSCSPISGHRSVSWYQQTPGQGLQFLFEYFSETQRNKGNFPGRFSGRQFSNSRSEMNVSTLELGDSALYLCASSLVPGGGEKLFFGSGTQLSVL.

The J gene is TRBJ2-1, the V gene TRBV5-4; D possibly corresponds to TRBD1 (5 bases). V lost 1 base to trimming and J lost 6 bases, with 11 bases between them. The CDR3 runs to 14 residues. CDR1 SGHNT and CDR2 YYREEE come from the germline V gene (reference sequence). The CDR3 DNA sequence: TGTGCCAGCAGCTTGCCCTTTGACAGCAATGAGCAGTTCTTC. It yields the protein CASSLPFDSNEQFF.

The chain is built from TRBV9 and TRBJ2-1, with TRBD2 identical over 7 bases. The V gene's germline CDR1 is SGDLS and CDR2 YYNGEE. J lost 4 bases, V lost 3 bases, and 10 bases had no gene match. The CDR3 consists of 16 residues. This CDR3 is CASSGVPGLQYNEQFF. The DNA of the CDR3 is TGTGCCAGCAGCGGCGTACCGGGACTACAGTACAATGAGCAGTTCTTC.

The chain joins TRBV18 to TRBJ1-6, with no clear D. The CDR3 length is 16 residues. Germline CDR1 KGHSH, CDR2 LQKENI. Trimming removed 1 base from V and 10 bases from J, with 17 bases in between. This CDR3 reads CASSPLDPEGSSPLHF. In DNA form, the CDR3 reads TGTGCCAGCTCACCACTGGATCCGGAGGGTAGCTCACCCCTCCACTTT.

This chain links TRBV27 with TRBJ2-5; 10 positions match TRBD2. From germline, CDR1 is MNHEY and CDR2 SMNVEV (reference sequence). J gave up 10 bases and V 6 bases, and 11 bases lay outside the gene matches. There are 14 residues in the CDR3. This CDR3 reads CASSALLAGEDQYF. CDR3 coding DNA: TGTGCCAGCAGCGCACTTCTAGCGGGGGAGGACCAGTACTTC.

The chain combines TRBV30 with TRBJ2-3, with 7 nucleotides matching TRBD1. The V segment lost 0 bases and the J segment 0 bases; nucleotides outside the gene matches: 6. The CDR3 covers 16 residues. Germline lookup yields CDR1 GTSNPN and CDR2 SVGIG (reference sequence). In DNA form, the CDR3 reads TGTGCCTGGAGTGTACTGAGGGGGCTCAGCACAGATACGCAGTATTTT. Translating gives CAWSVLRGLSTDTQYF. The whole variable domain, filled in from reference TRBV30 and TRBJ2-3, reads SQTIHQWPATLVQPVGSPLSLECTVEGTSNPNLYWYRQAAGRGLQLLFYSVGIGQISSEVPQNLSASRPQDRQFILSSKKLLLSDSGFYLCAWSVLRGLSTDTQYFGPGTRLTVL.

This rearrangement joins TRBV11-3 to TRBJ2-1; 14 bases map to TRBD2. V trimming: 3 bases; J trimming: 6 bases; junction bases outside the gene matches: 4. The CDR3 covers 16 residues. CDR1 and CDR2 from the germline V gene are SGHNT and YENEEA. The CDR3 region is CASSFGLAGGFNEQFF. The CDR3 region has the DNA TGTGCCAGCAGCTTTGGACTAGCGGGGGGATTCAATGAGCAGTTCTTC. Drawing the rest from reference TRBV11-3 and TRBJ2-1, the complete variable domain is EAGVVQSPRYKIIEKKQPVAFWCNPISGHNTLYWYLQNLGQGPELLIRYENEEAVDDSQLPKDRFSAERLKGVDSTLKIQPAELGDSAVYLCASSFGLAGGFNEQFFGPGTRLTVL.

This clone was observed a few times. The chain couples TRBV4-3 to TRBJ2-1, with TRBD2 matching over 7 bases. The CDR3 length is 14 residues. Germline lookup yields CDR1 LGHNA and CDR2 YSLEER. J was trimmed by 9 bases and V by 3 bases; bases with no gene match: 8. This CDR3 reads CASSQDLGGLEQFF. CDR3 coding DNA: TGCGCCAGCAGCCAGGATCTGGGAGGGCTTGAGCAGTTCTTC.

This clone was recorded only once. This chain connects TRBV28 to TRBJ2-7; TRBD1 is a possible D gene (6 bases). Looked up from germline, CDR1 is MDHEN and CDR2 is SYDVKM. Trimming removed 1 base at V and 6 bases at J, with 13 bases between. The CDR3 totals 14 residues. As DNA, the CDR3 is TGTGCCAGCAGTTTATTCCCAGGGGCAAGCGAGCAGTACTTC. Its translation: CASSLFPGASEQYF.

The chain couples TRBV7-3 to TRBJ2-1; D gene uncertain. Germline loops: CDR1 SGHTA, CDR2 FQGTGA. V was pared by 2 bases and J by 0 bases, with 8 bases between. This CDR3 has 15 amino acids. The CDR3 bases are TGTGCCAGCAGCTTAGCCTTCAGCTCCTACAATGAGCAGTTCTTC. This encodes CASSLAFSSYNEQFF.

This chain joins TRBV5-1 and TRBJ2-7, with D maybe TRBD1 (5 bases). This CDR3 comprises 15 residues. Germline CDR1 reads SGHRS; CDR2 reads YFSETQ. The V and J ends lost 1 base and 2 bases respectively, with 13 bases between them. In DNA, the CDR3 is TGCGCCAGCAGCTTGTGGGGCCTTGGGGCCTACGAGCAGTACTTC. Translating it yields CASSLWGLGAYEQYF.

The chain links TRBV9 to TRBJ2-1; 7 bases agree with TRBD1. CDR1 is SGDLS, CDR2 YYNGEE, per germline. Trimming at V came to 3 bases and at J to 0 bases, leaving 6 bases not matched to a gene. The CDR3 consists of 16 residues. The CDR3 is CASSARDSTSYNEQFF. In nucleotides, the CDR3 is TGTGCCAGCAGCGCCCGGGACAGTACCTCCTACAATGAGCAGTTCTTC.

V is TRBV9 and J is TRBJ1-6, with D perhaps matching TRBD1 (5 bases). The V gene's germline CDR1 is SGDLS and CDR2 YYNGEE. V was trimmed by 3 bases and J by 7 bases, leaving 20 bases between them. The CDR3 has 17 amino acids. For the CDR3, the DNA is TGTGCCAGCAGCGCTTATATTATGGGGGGAACCAATTCACCCCTCCACTTT. Translated, it gives CASSAYIMGGTNSPLHF.